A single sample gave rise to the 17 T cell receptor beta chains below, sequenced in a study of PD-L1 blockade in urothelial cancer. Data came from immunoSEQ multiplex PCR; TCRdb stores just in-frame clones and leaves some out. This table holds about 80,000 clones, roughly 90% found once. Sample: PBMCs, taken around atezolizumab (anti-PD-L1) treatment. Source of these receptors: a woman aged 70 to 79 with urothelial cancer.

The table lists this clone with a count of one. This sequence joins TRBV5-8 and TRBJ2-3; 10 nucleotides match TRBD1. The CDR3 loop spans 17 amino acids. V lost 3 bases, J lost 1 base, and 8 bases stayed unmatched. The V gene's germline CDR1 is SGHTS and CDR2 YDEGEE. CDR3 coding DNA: TGTGCCAGCAGCTGTACCGACAGGGGGCCCGGCACAGATACGCAGTATTTT. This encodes CASSCTDRGPGTDTQYF.

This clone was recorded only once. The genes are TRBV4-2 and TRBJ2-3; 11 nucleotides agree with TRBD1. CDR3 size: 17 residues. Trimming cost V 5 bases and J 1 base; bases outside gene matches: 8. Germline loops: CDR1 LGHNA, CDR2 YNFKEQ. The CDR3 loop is CASSKSLDRGRTDTQYF. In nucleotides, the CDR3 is TGTGCCAGCAGCAAATCACTGGACAGGGGGCGCACAGATACGCAGTATTTT.

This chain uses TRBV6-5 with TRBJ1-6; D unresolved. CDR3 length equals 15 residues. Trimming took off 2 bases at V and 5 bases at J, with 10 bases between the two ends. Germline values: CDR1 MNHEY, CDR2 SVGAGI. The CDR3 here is CASSYGYGDNSPLHF. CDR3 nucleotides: TGTGCCAGCAGTTACGGCTACGGGGATAATTCACCCCTCCACTTT.

This CDR3 reads CSVVSESYNEQFF. For the CDR3, the DNA is TGCAGCGTTGTTAGCGAATCCTACAATGAGCAGTTCTTC. The V and J genes are TRBV29-1 and TRBJ2-1, with D possibly TRBD2 on 5 matching bases. The CDR3 runs to 13 residues. V was pared by 4 bases and J by 1 base, with 8 bases between. Germline assignment: CDR1 SQVTM and CDR2 ANQGSEA.

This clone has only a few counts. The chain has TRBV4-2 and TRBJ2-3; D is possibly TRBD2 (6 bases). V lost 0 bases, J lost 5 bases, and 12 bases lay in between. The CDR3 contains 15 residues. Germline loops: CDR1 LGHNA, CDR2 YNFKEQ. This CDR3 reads CASSQDWSGGDTQYF. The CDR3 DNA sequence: TGTGCCAGCAGCCAAGATTGGTCCGGGGGAGATACGCAGTATTTT.

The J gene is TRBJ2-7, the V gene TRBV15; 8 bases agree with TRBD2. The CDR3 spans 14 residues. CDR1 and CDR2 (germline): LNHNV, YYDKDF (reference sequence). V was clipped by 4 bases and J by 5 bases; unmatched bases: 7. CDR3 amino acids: CATSTGLGTHEQYF. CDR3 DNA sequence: TGTGCCACCAGCACGGGACTAGGCACCCACGAGCAGTACTTC.

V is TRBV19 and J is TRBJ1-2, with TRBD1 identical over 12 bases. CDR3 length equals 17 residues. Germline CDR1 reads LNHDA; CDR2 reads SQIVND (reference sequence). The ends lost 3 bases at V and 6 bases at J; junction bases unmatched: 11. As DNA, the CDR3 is TGTGCCAGTAGTATCCGGGGACAGGGGGCCACCAGACATGGCTACACCTTC. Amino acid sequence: CASSIRGQGATRHGYTF. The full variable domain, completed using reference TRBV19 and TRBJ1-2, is DGGITQSPKYLFRKEGQNVTLSCEQNLNHDAMYWYRQDPGQGLRLIYYSQIVNDFQKGDIAEGYSVSREKKESFPLTVTSAQKNPTAFYLCASSIRGQGATRHGYTFGSGTRLTVV.

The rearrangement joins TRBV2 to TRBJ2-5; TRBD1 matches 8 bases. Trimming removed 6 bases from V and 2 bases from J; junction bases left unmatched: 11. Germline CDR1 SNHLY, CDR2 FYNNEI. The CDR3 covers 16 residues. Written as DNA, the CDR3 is TGTGCCAGCAGGGAGACAGGGGCCGCCCGACAAGAGACCCAGTACTTC. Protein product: CASRETGAARQETQYF.

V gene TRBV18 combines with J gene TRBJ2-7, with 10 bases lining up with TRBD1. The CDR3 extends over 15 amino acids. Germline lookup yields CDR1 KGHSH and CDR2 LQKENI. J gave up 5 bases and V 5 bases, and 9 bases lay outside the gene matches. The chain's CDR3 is CASSARDRGFHEQYF. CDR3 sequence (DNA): TGTGCCAGCTCAGCCCGGGACAGGGGATTCCACGAGCAGTACTTC.

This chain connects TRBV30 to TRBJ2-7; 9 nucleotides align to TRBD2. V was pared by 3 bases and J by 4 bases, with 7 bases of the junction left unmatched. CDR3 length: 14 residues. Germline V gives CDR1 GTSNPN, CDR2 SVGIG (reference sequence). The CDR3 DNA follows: TGTGCCTGGAGGGTTGGGCGGGGGGGTTACGAGCAGTACTTC. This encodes CAWRVGRGGYEQYF.

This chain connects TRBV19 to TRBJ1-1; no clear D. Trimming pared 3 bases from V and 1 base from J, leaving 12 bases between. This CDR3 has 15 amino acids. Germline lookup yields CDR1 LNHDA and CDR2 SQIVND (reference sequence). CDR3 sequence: CASSMVRGKNTEAFF. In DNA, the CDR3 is TGTGCCAGTAGTATGGTGCGGGGTAAGAACACTGAAGCTTTCTTT.

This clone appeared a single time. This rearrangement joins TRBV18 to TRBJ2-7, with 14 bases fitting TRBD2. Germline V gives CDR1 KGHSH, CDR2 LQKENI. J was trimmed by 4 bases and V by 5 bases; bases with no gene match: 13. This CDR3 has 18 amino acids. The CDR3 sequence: CASSTTGTSGSNPYEQYF. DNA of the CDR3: TGTGCCAGCTCAACTACCGGGACTAGCGGGAGCAACCCTTACGAGCAGTACTTC.

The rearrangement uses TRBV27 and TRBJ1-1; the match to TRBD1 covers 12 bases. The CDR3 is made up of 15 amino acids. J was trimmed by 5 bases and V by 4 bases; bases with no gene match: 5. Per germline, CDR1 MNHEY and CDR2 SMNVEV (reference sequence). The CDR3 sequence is CASSWDRGPGTEAFF. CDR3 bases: TGTGCCAGCAGTTGGGACAGGGGGCCAGGGACTGAAGCTTTCTTT.

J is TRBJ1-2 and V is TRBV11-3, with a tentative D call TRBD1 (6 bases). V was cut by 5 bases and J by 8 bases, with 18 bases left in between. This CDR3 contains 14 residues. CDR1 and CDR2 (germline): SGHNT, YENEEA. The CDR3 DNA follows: TGTGCCAGCAGCCGATCGGCGTCAGGGGACGGCTACACCTTC. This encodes CASSRSASGDGYTF.

The CDR3 DNA is TGTGCCATCAGTCCACGGGACAGGGCCTACGAGCAGTACTTC. Protein sequence: CAISPRDRAYEQYF. This chain links TRBV10-3 with TRBJ2-7, with 9 nucleotides matching TRBD1. The junction had 4 bases not matched to a gene; V was cut back by 5 bases and J by 2 bases. The CDR3 loop spans 14 amino acids. Germline V lookup: CDR1 ENHRY, CDR2 SYGVKD.

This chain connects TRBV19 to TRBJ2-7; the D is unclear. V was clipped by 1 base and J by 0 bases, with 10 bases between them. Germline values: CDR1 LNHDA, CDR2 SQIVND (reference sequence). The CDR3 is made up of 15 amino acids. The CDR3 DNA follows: TGTGCCAGTAGTATAGCGGGTAGCCGCTCCTACGAGCAGTACTTC. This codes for CASSIAGSRSYEQYF. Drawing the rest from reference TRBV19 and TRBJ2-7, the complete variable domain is DGGITQSPKYLFRKEGQNVTLSCEQNLNHDAMYWYRQDPGQGLRLIYYSQIVNDFQKGDIAEGYSVSREKKESFPLTVTSAQKNPTAFYLCASSIAGSRSYEQYFGPGTRLTVT.

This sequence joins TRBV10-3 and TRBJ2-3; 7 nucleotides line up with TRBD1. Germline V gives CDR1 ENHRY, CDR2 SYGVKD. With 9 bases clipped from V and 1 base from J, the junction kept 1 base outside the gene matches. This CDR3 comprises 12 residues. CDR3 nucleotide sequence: TGTGCCATAGGACAGGGCACAGATACGCAGTATTTT. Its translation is CAIGQGTDTQYF.